The 12 T cell receptor beta chains reported below all come from one sample, sequenced in a study of early T cells in non-severe SARS-CoV-2 infection. MiXCR, run by TCRdb on the 5' RACE reads, gives a single entry per CDR3 protein. This sample has fewer than 85,000 distinct CDR3 sequences, with more than 9% found just once. The sample taken for sequencing was whole blood. The source of these receptors is an adult who was a healthcare worker with PCR-confirmed SARS-CoV-2 infection or an uninfected control (not recorded which).

The sample holds many counts of this clonotype. The rearrangement uses TRBV5-5 and TRBJ2-1; maybe TRBD2 (6 bases). CDR1 and CDR2 from the germline V gene are SGHKS and YYEKEE (reference sequence). CDR3 length equals 13 residues. Trimming removed 1 base from V and 9 bases from J, with 11 bases in between. CDR3 in amino acids: CASSLTGDGEQFF. DNA for the CDR3: TGTGCCAGCAGCTTGACGGGGGACGGTGAGCAGTTCTTC.

V usage is TRBV7-2 and J usage is TRBJ2-7; 7 positions agree with TRBD2. Germline V lookup: CDR1 SGHTA, CDR2 FQGNSA. This CDR3 spans 14 amino acids. V dropped 2 bases and J dropped 6; count of bases not matched to a gene: 7. The CDR3 sequence is CASSLSGGRPEQYF. In DNA, the CDR3 is TGTGCCAGCAGCTTATCGGGGGGACGTCCCGAGCAGTACTTC. The full variable domain, rest sourced from reference TRBV7-2 and TRBJ2-7, is GAGVSQSPSNKVTEKGKDVELRCDPISGHTALYWYRQSLGQGLEFLIYFQGNSAPDKSGLPSDRFSAERTGGSVSTLTIQRTQQEDSAVYLCASSLSGGRPEQYFGPGTRLTVT.

This clonotype came up a few times. The V and J genes are TRBV27 and TRBJ2-1; TRBD2 is a possible D gene (6 bases). This CDR3 contains 14 residues. V was clipped by 3 bases and J by 4 bases, with 10 bases between them. Germline CDR1 MNHEY, CDR2 SMNVEV (reference sequence). The CDR3 DNA reads as TGTGCCAGCAGTTTCCGGGAGTCGTACAATGAGCAGTTCTTC. It specifies CASSFRESYNEQFF.

This clonotype was picked up many times. The chain uses TRBV19 and TRBJ2-5; 10 bases fit TRBD1. The J segment lost 4 bases and the V segment lost 7 bases, leaving 24 bases of the junction unmatched. Germline V lookup: CDR1 LNHDA, CDR2 SQIVND (reference sequence). This CDR3 has 20 residues. The CDR3 nucleotides are TGTGCCAGTAACTCTGTTCCGGGACAGGGGAGGAGATTTCGGTTAGAGACCCAGTACTTC. Translating gives CASNSVPGQGRRFRLETQYF.

This clonotype occurred many times. This chain connects TRBV6-6 to TRBJ2-1; 11 nucleotides match TRBD2. V lost 0 bases to trimming and J lost 4 bases; unmatched junction nucleotides: 8. The germline gives CDR1 MNHNY, CDR2 SVGAGI (reference sequence). The CDR3 runs 18 residues. The CDR3 DNA is TGTGCCAGCAGTTACTCTTCTCCGACTAGCGGGGTATACAATGAGCAGTTCTTC. The encoded protein is CASSYSSPTSGVYNEQFF.

The chain employs TRBV12-3 or TRBV12-4 and TRBJ2-5; 7 positions agree with TRBD2. V shed 6 bases and J 9 bases; nucleotides not matched to a gene: 7. This CDR3 has 12 residues. As DNA, the CDR3 is TGTGCCAGCAGCAGGGACTATGTGTCCCAGTACTTC. Amino acid sequence: CASSRDYVSQYF.

This clonotype has a handful of counts. The V and J genes are TRBV5-4 and TRBJ2-3, with D possibly being TRBD2 (6 bases). CDR1 is SGHNT and CDR2 is YYREEE in the germline V gene (reference sequence). The V end lost 3 bases, the J end lost 6 bases, and 17 bases lay between the germline ends. This CDR3 is built from 15 residues. CDR3 nucleotides: TGTGCCAGCAGCTCCTCCGGGACTTCTCTTGATACGCAGTATTTT. This codes for CASSSSGTSLDTQYF. The full variable domain, completed using reference TRBV5-4 and TRBJ2-3, is ETGVTQSPTHLIKTRGQQVTLRCSSQSGHNTVSWYQQALGQGPQFIFQYYREEENGRGNFPPRFSGLQFPNYSSELNVNALELDDSALYLCASSSSGTSLDTQYFGPGTRLTVL.

This clonotype has at least ten counts. V and J are TRBV20-1 and TRBJ2-1; D gene unclear. The length of the CDR3 is 10 residues. Trimming pared 1 base from V and 7 bases from J, leaving 2 bases between. The germline CDR1 and CDR2 sequences are DFQATT and SNEGSKA (reference sequence). The CDR3 DNA reads as TGCAGTGCTAGAGTTAATGAGCAGTTCTTC. Amino acid sequence: CSARVNEQFF.

There are many counts of this clonotype. V is TRBV6-6 and J is TRBJ2-7, with 8 bases lining up with TRBD2. This CDR3 is 15 amino acids long. V was clipped by 0 bases and J by 5 bases; unmatched bases: 6. In germline, CDR1 is MNHNY, CDR2 SVGAGI (reference sequence). The DNA of the CDR3 is TGTGCCAGCAGTTACTCGTTGCAGCGGGAGAACGAGCAGTACTTC. Its translation: CASSYSLQRENEQYF.

Ten or more counts support this clonotype. The rearrangement uses TRBV7-2 and TRBJ2-7, with D maybe TRBD2 (6 bases). The length of the CDR3 is 15 residues. Germline V gene lookup returns CDR1 SGHTA and CDR2 FQGNSA. V was clipped by 2 bases and J by 5 bases, with 16 bases between them. CDR3 region: CASSLSGGEVHEQYF. The CDR3 coding sequence is TGTGCCAGCAGCTTATCCGGCGGGGAGGTGCACGAGCAGTACTTC.

This clonotype came up a few times. In DNA form, the CDR3 reads TGTGCCAGCAGCTTAAGTAGCGGGGGCTCAGCCGGGGAGCTGTTTTTT. Translated: CASSLSSGGSAGELFF. This rearrangement joins TRBV7-3 to TRBJ2-2, with 9 nucleotides matching TRBD2. CDR3 length equals 16 residues. Per germline, CDR1 SGHTA and CDR2 FQGTGA. V trimming: 1 base; J trimming: 6 bases; junction bases outside the gene matches: 6.

This clonotype occurred many times. CDR3 loop: CASSVGQDTEAFF. The DNA for the CDR3 is TGTGCCAGCAGCGTAGGACAGGACACTGAAGCTTTCTTT. This chain uses TRBV9 with TRBJ1-1; the D gene is possibly TRBD1 (6 bases). CDR1 SGDLS and CDR2 YYNGEE come from the germline V gene. The CDR3 runs to 13 residues. The V end was cut by 0 bases, the J end by 3 bases, with 6 bases between.